These 9 T cell receptor beta chains were all obtained from the same sample, sequenced in a study of T cell changes during pregnancy in multiple sclerosis. Profiled with immunoSEQ multiplex PCR; TCRdb holds only in-frame clones, not every one. The sample contains about 46,000 clones, roughly 92% of which appear only once. The sequenced sample was CD4+ T cells from peripheral blood mononuclear cells, obtained in the second trimester of pregnancy. Receptors originate from a female donor in good health, enrolled as a control in a pregnancy study.

The genes are TRBV7-3 and TRBJ2-1; TRBD1 might be the D (6 bases). The germline V gene has CDR1 SGHTA and CDR2 FQGTGA. Trimming stripped 5 bases from V and 7 bases from J, with 18 bases between. The CDR3 contains 15 residues. The chain's CDR3 is CASSLGRVGGNEQFF. DNA of the CDR3: TGTGCCAGCAGCCTTGGACGGGTAGGGGGAAATGAGCAGTTCTTC.

CDR3: CASKGQGSYEQYF. Here the CDR3 DNA reads TGTGCCAGCAAGGGACAGGGTTCCTACGAGCAGTACTTC. This chain uses TRBV6-5 with TRBJ2-7, with TRBD1 matching over 9 bases. This CDR3 has 13 amino acids. Trimming removed 7 bases from V and 1 base from J; junction bases left unmatched: 2. From germline, CDR1 is MNHEY and CDR2 SVGAGI.

V and J are TRBV14 and TRBJ1-1; D remains unclear. Deletions cut 0 bases from V and 5 bases from J, with 13 bases between. Germline CDR1 is SGHDN and CDR2 is FVKESK. The CDR3 length is 15 residues. The CDR3 DNA reads as TGTGCCAGCAGCCAAGAGGACTGGGGTTGGACTGAAGCTTTCTTT. Its translation is CASSQEDWGWTEAFF.

This clone was recorded once. The chain's CDR3 is CASSQVLKTDEGYGYTF. The DNA for the CDR3 is TGCGCCAGCAGCCAAGTTCTTAAGACCGACGAGGGTTATGGCTACACCTTC. The chain couples TRBV4-1 to TRBJ1-2; D ambiguous. The CDR3 is made up of 17 amino acids. Trimming stripped 1 base from V and 5 bases from J, with 20 bases between. From germline, CDR1 is MGHRA and CDR2 YSYEKL.

The CDR3 spells CASSISDRNEQYF. The DNA for the CDR3 is TGTGCCAGTAGTATATCGGACAGGAACGAGCAGTACTTC. This rearrangement joins TRBV19 to TRBJ2-7; the match to TRBD1 covers 7 bases. The germline gives CDR1 LNHDA, CDR2 SQIVND (reference sequence). CDR3 length: 13 residues. Trimming took 2 bases from V and 5 from J; bases not matched to a gene: 3.

J is TRBJ1-1 and V is TRBV20-1, with a possible D match to TRBD1 (5 bases). Germline CDR1 is DFQATT and CDR2 is SNEGSKA (reference sequence). The CDR3 sequence is 11 residues long. The CDR3 nucleotides read TGCAACCACAGTAGGGGCACTGAAGCTTTCTTT. Its translation is CNHSRGTEAFF.

V and J are TRBV9 and TRBJ1-3; TRBD1 matches 9 bases. The CDR3 contains 16 residues. Germline CDR1 is SGDLS and CDR2 is YYNGEE. V dropped 3 bases and J dropped 0; count of bases not matched to a gene: 4. CDR3 nucleotides: TGTGCCAGCAGCGGGGGGACAGGGAACTCTGGAAACACCATATATTTT. Amino acid sequence: CASSGGTGNSGNTIYF.

The genes are TRBV27 and TRBJ1-2, with 7 bases matching TRBD1. The germline V gene encodes CDR1 MNHEY and CDR2 SMNVEV (reference sequence). After removal of 0 bases from V and 4 bases from J, the junction contained 11 bases not matched to a gene. The CDR3 length is 17 residues. The CDR3 DNA is TGTGCCAGCAGTTTATCATTCAGACAGGGTAATAGCTATGGCTACACCTTC. It codes for CASSLSFRQGNSYGYTF.

The chain links TRBV9 to TRBJ2-1, with 9 bases that match TRBD2. The trim removed 2 bases at V and 3 bases at J, leaving 3 bases unmatched. Germline CDR1 and CDR2: SGDLS and YYNGEE. This CDR3 comprises 15 residues. CDR3 amino acids: CASSVSGGDYNEQFF. The CDR3, as DNA: TGTGCCAGCAGCGTTAGCGGGGGTGACTACAATGAGCAGTTCTTC. The full variable domain, in which reference TRBV9 and TRBJ2-1 provide the parts outside the CDR3, is DSGVTQTPKHLITATGQRVTLRCSPRSGDLSVYWYQQSLDQGLQFLIQYYNGEERAKGNILERFSAQQFPDLHSELNLSSLELGDSALYFCASSVSGGDYNEQFFGPGTRLTVL.